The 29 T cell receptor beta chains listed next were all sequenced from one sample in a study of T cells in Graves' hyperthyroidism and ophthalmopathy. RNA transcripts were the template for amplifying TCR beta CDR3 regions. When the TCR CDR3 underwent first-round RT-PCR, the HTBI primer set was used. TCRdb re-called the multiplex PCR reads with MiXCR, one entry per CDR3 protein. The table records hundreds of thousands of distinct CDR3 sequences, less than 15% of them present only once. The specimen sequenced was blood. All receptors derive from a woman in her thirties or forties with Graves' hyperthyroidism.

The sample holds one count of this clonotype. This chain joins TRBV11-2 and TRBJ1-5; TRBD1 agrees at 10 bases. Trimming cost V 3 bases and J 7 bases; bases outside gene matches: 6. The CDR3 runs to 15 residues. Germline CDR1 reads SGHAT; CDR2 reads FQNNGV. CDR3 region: CASSFGQGVGQPQHF. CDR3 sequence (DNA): TGTGCCAGCAGCTTCGGACAGGGGGTGGGGCAGCCCCAGCATTTT.

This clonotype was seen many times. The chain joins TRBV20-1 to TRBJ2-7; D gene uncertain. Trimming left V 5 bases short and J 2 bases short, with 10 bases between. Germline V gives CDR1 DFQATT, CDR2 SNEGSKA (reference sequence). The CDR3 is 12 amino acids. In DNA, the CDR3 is TGCAGTGCTCCCACAGAAACCTACGAGCAGTACTTC. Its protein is CSAPTETYEQYF.

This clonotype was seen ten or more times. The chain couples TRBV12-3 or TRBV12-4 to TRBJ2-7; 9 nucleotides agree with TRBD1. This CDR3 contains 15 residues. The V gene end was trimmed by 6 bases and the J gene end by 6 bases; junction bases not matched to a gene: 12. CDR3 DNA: TGTGCCAGCAGACCCCCCGGGACAGGGATAAGCGAGCAGTACTTC. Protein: CASRPPGTGISEQYF.

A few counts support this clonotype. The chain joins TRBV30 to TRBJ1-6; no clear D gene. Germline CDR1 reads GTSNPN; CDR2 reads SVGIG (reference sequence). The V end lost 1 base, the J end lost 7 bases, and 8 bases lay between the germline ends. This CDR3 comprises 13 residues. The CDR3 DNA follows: TGTGCCTGGAGTGAAGGACCCAATTCACCCCTCCACTTT. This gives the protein CAWSEGPNSPLHF. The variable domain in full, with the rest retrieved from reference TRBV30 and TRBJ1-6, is SQTIHQWPATLVQPVGSPLSLECTVEGTSNPNLYWYRQAAGRGLQLLFYSVGIGQISSEVPQNLSASRPQDRQFILSSKKLLLSDSGFYLCAWSEGPNSPLHFGNGTRLTVT.

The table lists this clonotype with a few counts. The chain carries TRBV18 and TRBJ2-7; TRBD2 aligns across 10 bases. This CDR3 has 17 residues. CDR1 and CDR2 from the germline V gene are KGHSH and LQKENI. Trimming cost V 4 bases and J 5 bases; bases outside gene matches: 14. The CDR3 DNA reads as TGTGCCAGCTCACTAAGAACTCTAGCGGGAGATATGCACGAGCAGTACTTC. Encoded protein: CASSLRTLAGDMHEQYF.

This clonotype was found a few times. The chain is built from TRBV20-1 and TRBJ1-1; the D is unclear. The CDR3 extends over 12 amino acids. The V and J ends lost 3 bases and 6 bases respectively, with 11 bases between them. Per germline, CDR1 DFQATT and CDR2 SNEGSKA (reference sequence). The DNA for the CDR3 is TGCAGTGCTAGTGGCGGTATCGCTGAAGCTTTCTTT. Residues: CSASGGIAEAFF.

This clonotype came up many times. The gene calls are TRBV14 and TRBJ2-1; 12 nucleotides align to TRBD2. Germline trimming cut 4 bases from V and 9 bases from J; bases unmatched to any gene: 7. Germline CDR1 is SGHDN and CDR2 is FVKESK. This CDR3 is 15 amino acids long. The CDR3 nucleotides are TGTGCCAGCAGCCTCCTGACTAGCGGGAGCGGTGAGCAGTTCTTC. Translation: CASSLLTSGSGEQFF.

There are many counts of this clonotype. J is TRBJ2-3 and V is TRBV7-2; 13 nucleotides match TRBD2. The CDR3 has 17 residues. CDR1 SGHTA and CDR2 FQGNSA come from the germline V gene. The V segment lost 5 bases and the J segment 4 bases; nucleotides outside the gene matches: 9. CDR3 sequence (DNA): TGTGCCAGCAGCATGGTGGGACTAGCGGGATGGCCAGATACGCAGTATTTT. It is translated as CASSMVGLAGWPDTQYF.

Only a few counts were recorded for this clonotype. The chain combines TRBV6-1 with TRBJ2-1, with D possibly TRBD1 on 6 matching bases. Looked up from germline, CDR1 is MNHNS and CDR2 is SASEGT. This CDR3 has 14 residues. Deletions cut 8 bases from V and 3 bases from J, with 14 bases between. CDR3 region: CASLPGRGYNEQFF. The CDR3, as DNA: TGTGCCAGCCTACCAGGCAGGGGCTACAATGAGCAGTTCTTC.

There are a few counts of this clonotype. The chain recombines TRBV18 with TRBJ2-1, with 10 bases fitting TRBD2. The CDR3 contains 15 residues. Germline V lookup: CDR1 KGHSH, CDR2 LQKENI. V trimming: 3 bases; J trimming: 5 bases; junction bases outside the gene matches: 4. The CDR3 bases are TGTGCCAGCTCACCCGGGACTAGCGAACACAATGAGCAGTTCTTC. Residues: CASSPGTSEHNEQFF.

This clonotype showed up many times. The CDR3 is CSAEGQAHEQYF. The CDR3 DNA reads as TGCAGTGCTGAAGGACAGGCCCACGAGCAGTACTTC. The chain couples TRBV20-1 to TRBJ2-7; TRBD1 agrees at 7 bases. Germline V lookup: CDR1 DFQATT, CDR2 SNEGSKA (reference sequence). Unmatched junction bases numbered 6, after V lost 5 bases and J lost 5 bases. This CDR3 region has 12 residues.

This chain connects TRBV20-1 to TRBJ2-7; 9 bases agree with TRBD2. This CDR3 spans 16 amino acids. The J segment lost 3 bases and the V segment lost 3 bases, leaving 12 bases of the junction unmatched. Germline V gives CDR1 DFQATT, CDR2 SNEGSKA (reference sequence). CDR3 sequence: CSARGAGGVGFYEQYF. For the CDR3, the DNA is TGCAGTGCTAGGGGGGCGGGAGGGGTAGGATTCTACGAGCAGTACTTC.

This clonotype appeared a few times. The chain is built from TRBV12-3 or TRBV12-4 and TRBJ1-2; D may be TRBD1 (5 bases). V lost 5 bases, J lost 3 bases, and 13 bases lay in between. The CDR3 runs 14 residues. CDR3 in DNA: TGTGCCAGCAGTCGGGGGGTATTCGACTATGGCTACACCTTC. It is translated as CASSRGVFDYGYTF.

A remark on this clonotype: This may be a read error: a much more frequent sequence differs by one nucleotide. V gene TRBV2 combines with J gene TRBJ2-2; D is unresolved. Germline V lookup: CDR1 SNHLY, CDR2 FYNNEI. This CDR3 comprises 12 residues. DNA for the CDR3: TGTGTCAGCACCACAGATTTCGGGGAGCTGTTTTTT. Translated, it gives CVSTTDFGELFF.

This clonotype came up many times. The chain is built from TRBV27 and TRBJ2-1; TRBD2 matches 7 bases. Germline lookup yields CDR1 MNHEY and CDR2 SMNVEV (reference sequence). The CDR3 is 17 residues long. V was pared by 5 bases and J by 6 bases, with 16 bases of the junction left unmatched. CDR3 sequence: CASSPLQPGGPSNEQFF. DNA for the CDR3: TGTGCCAGCAGTCCCCTCCAACCGGGAGGACCCAGCAATGAGCAGTTCTTC.

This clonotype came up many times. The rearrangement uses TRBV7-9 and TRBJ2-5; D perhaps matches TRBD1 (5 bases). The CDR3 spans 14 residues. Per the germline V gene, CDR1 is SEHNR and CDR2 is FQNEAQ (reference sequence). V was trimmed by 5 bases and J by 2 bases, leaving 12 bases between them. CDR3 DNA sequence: TGTGCCAGCAGCGAAACAGGAGATCAAGAGACCCAGTACTTC. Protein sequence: CASSETGDQETQYF.

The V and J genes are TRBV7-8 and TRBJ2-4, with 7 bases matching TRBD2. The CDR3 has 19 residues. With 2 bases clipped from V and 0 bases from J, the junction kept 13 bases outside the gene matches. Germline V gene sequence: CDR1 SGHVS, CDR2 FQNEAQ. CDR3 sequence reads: CASSLRRETSSLAKNIQYF. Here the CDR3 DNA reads TGTGCCAGCAGCTTACGGAGAGAGACTAGCAGCCTAGCCAAAAACATTCAGTACTTC.

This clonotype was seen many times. The CDR3 DNA follows: TGTGCCAGCAGTGAAAAGGGCTCTAACTATGGCTACACCTTC. This sequence encodes CASSEKGSNYGYTF. The chain is built from TRBV2 and TRBJ1-2; unclear D gene. Per the germline V gene, CDR1 is SNHLY and CDR2 is FYNNEI. Trimming took 2 bases from V and 0 from J, leaving 7 bases between them. The CDR3 spans 14 residues.

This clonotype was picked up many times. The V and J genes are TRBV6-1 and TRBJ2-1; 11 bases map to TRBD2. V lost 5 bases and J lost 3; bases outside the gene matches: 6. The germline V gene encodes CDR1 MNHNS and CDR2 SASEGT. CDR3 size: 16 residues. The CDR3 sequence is CASSQTGTSGYNEQFF. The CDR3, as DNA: TGTGCCAGCAGTCAAACCGGGACTAGCGGCTACAATGAGCAGTTCTTC.

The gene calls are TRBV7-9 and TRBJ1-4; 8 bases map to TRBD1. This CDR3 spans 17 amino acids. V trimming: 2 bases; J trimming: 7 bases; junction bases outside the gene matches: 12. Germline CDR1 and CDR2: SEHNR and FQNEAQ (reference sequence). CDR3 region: CASSLLISDRGREKLFF. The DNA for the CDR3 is TGTGCCAGCAGCTTATTAATTTCCGACAGGGGACGTGAAAAACTGTTTTTT.

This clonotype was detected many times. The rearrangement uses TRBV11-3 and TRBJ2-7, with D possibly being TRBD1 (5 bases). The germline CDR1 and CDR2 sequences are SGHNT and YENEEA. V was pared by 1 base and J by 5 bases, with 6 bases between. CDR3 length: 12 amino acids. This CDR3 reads CASSLAGHEQYF. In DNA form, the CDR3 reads TGTGCCAGCAGCTTAGCAGGGCACGAGCAGTACTTC.

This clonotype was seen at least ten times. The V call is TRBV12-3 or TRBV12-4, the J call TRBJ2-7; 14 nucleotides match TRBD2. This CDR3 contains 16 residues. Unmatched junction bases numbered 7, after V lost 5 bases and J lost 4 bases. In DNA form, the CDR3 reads TGTGCCAGCAGTCGGCCGGGGACTAGCGGGAGTTACGAGCAGTACTTC. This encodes CASSRPGTSGSYEQYF.

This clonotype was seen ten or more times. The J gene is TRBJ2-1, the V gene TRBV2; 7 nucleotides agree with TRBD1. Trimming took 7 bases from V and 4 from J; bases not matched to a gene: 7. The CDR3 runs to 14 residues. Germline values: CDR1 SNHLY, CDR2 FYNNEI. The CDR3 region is CASTSGTAYNEQFF. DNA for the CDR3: TGTGCCAGCACTTCCGGGACAGCTTACAATGAGCAGTTCTTC. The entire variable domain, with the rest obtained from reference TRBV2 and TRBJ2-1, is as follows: EPEVTQTPSHQVTQMGQEVILRCVPISNHLYFYWYRQILGQKVEFLVSFYNNEISEKSEIFDDQFSVERPDGSNFTLKIRSTKLEDSAMYFCASTSGTAYNEQFFGPGTRLTVL.

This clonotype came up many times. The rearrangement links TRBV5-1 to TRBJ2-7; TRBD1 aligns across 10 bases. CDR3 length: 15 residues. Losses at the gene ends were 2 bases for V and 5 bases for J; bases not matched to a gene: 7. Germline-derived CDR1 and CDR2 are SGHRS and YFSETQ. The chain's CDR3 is CASSFPGTGVDEQYF. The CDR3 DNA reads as TGCGCCAGCAGCTTCCCCGGGACAGGGGTCGACGAGCAGTACTTC.

The CDR3 here is CASSYRPGPLGNEQFF. CDR3 DNA sequence: TGTGCCAGCAGTTACCGTCCCGGGCCCCTCGGGAATGAGCAGTTCTTC. The chain is built from TRBV6-6 and TRBJ2-1; D uncertain. V was pared by 2 bases and J by 7 bases, with 18 bases between. The CDR3 length is 16 residues. Per the germline V gene, CDR1 is MNHNY and CDR2 is SVGAGI (reference sequence).

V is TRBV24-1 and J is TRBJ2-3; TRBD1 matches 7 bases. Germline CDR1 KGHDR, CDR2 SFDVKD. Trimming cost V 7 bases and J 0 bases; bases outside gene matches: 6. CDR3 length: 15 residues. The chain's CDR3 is CATRSGTASTDTQYF. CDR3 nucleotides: TGTGCCACCAGGTCGGGGACAGCTAGCACAGATACGCAGTATTTT.

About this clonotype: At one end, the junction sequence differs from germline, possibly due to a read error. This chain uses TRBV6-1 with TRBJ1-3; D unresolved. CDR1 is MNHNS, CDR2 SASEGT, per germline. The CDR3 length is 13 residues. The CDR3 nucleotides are TGTGCCAGCAGCGAAGAGAGTGGAAACACCATATATTTT. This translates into CASSEESGNTIYF.

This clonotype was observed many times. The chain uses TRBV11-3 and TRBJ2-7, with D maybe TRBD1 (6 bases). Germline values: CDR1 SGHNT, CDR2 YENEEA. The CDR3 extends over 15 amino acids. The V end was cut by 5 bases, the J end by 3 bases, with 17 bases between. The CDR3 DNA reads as TGTGCCAGCAGCCAATGGGACGCAGGGGTCTACGAGCAGTACTTC. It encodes CASSQWDAGVYEQYF.

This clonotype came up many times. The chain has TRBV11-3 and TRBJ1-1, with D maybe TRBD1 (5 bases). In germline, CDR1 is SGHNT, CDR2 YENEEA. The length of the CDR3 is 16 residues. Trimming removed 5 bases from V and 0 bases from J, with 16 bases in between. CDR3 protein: CASSPPGTDMNTEAFF. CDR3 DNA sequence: TGTGCCAGCAGCCCTCCCGGGACCGATATGAACACTGAAGCTTTCTTT.